This passage covers 9 T cell receptor beta chains from one sample sequenced in a study of T cell responses to AZD1222 COVID-19 vaccine. Assay: immunoSEQ multiplex PCR; the TCRdb copy retains only in-frame clones and omits some. The sample has fewer than 90,000 clones, 80% to 95% seen once. The sequenced sample was peripheral blood, obtained 28 days after the second AZD1222 dose. The receptors stem from an adult who received the AZD1222 COVID-19 vaccine.

Only one count was recorded for this clone. This chain joins TRBV10-2 and TRBJ1-2, with D possibly being TRBD1 (6 bases). The CDR3 covers 13 residues. Germline CDR1 reads WSHSY; CDR2 reads SAAADI. The V and J ends lost 3 bases and 8 bases respectively, with 13 bases between them. As DNA, the CDR3 is TGCGCCAGCAGTGAACGGGGGCTAGGGGGCTACACCTTC. It specifies CASSERGLGGYTF.

The chain has TRBV9 and TRBJ2-4, with a possible D match to TRBD1 (5 bases). Germline V CDR1 and CDR2: SGDLS, YYNGEE. Trimming took off 4 bases at V and 7 bases at J, with 18 bases between the two ends. The CDR3 spans 15 residues. The CDR3 coding sequence is TGTGCCAGCAGCACAGGACGGTCGAGCAGTAACATTCAGTACTTC. Its translation: CASSTGRSSSNIQYF.

The chain joins TRBV29-1 to TRBJ1-2; TRBD1 matches at 7 bases. Germline V gene data show CDR1 as SQVTM and CDR2 as ANQGSEA. The junction had 18 bases not matched to a gene; V was cut back by 6 bases and J by 8 bases. CDR3 length equals 15 residues. CDR3 DNA: TGCAGCGTAGCCGGAACGGGACAGACCGCGGAGGGCTACACCTTC. It yields the protein CSVAGTGQTAEGYTF. Variable domain in full (rest from reference TRBV29-1 and TRBJ1-2): SAVISQKPSRDICQRGTSLTIQCQVDSQVTMMFWYRQQPGQSLTLIATANQGSEATYESGFVIDKFPISRPNLTFSTLTVSNMSPEDSSIYLCSVAGTGQTAEGYTFGSGTRLTVV.

J is TRBJ2-3 and V is TRBV7-6; D is ambiguous. CDR3 size: 16 residues. Looked up from germline, CDR1 is SGHVS and CDR2 is FNYEAQ. V lost 0 bases and J lost 1, with 11 bases in between. The CDR3 DNA is TGTGCCAGCAGCTTAGCTAGCCCCGGAGGCACAGATACGCAGTATTTT. Its protein is CASSLASPGGTDTQYF.

The chain is built from TRBV7-2 and TRBJ1-2; TRBD1 is a possible D gene (6 bases). V lost 4 bases and J lost 3, with 15 bases in between. Germline CDR1 is SGHTA and CDR2 is FQGNSA. The CDR3 extends over 15 amino acids. This CDR3 is CASSSTGTPDYGYTF. Written as DNA, the CDR3 is TGTGCCAGCAGCTCAACCGGGACACCAGACTATGGCTACACCTTC.

The genes are TRBV3-1 (or the pseudogene TRBV3-2) and TRBJ2-7, with 9 bases identical to TRBD2. The CDR3 is made up of 16 amino acids. The junction had 5 bases not matched to a gene; V was cut back by 0 bases and J by 2 bases. Germline V CDR1 and CDR2: LGHDT, YNNKEL (reference sequence). The CDR3 sequence is CASSQDRRLAAYEQYF. The CDR3, as DNA: TGTGCCAGCAGCCAAGATCGGAGACTAGCGGCCTACGAGCAGTACTTC.

The CDR3 is CASSLAGANNSPLHF. The DNA of the CDR3 is TGTGCCAGCAGCTTGGCGGGGGCGAATAATTCACCCCTCCACTTT. The chain joins TRBV5-4 to TRBJ1-6, with a weak D call TRBD1 (6 bases). Trimming removed 0 bases at V and 5 bases at J, with 9 bases between. Germline CDR1 and CDR2: SGHNT and YYREEE (reference sequence). The CDR3 is 15 amino acids. The variable domain in full, completed from reference TRBV5-4 and TRBJ1-6, reads ETGVTQSPTHLIKTRGQQVTLRCSSQSGHNTVSWYQQALGQGPQFIFQYYREEENGRGNFPPRFSGLQFPNYSSELNVNALELDDSALYLCASSLAGANNSPLHFGNGTRLTVT.

This rearrangement joins TRBV6-6 to TRBJ1-2; no clear D gene. This CDR3 is built from 15 residues. Per the germline V gene, CDR1 is MNHNY and CDR2 is SVGAGI (reference sequence). Trimming took 6 bases from V and 0 from J, leaving 14 bases between them. In DNA, the CDR3 is TGTGCCAGCAGCGGACCCAGCGGAGCTAACTATGGCTACACCTTC. Translating it yields CASSGPSGANYGYTF.

The V and J genes are TRBV3-1 (or the pseudogene TRBV3-2) and TRBJ1-1; D not certain. The length of the CDR3 is 13 residues. CDR1 and CDR2 from the germline V gene are LGHDT and YNNKEL (reference sequence). Trimming removed 1 base from V and 1 base from J, with 4 bases in between. CDR3 amino acids: CASSQGPNTEAFF. The CDR3 nucleotides read TGTGCCAGCAGCCAAGGTCCGAACACTGAAGCTTTCTTT.